Here is one TCR beta chain with its context. The data stem from a study of blood T cell repertoires in COVID-19. Produced via immunoSEQ multiplex PCR; TCRdb's table is partial and in-frame only. The data contain about 380,000 clones, around 91% of them singletons. V shed 6 bases, J shed 6 bases, and the junction held 8 bases outside the gene matches. This CDR3 has 15 amino acids. Germline CDR1 MDHEN, CDR2 SYDVKM. The V gene is TRBV28, the J gene TRBJ1-5; 10 nucleotides agree with TRBD1. The material sequenced was peripheral blood. The sequence was obtained from a man aged 18 to 30 with active or convalescent COVID-19. CDR3 DNA: TGTGCCAGCAGCTTTCCGGGACAGGGGAGTCAGCCCCAGCATTTT. This gives the protein CASSFPGQGSQPQHF.